This T cell receptor (beta chain) was sequenced for a study of T cells in Graves' hyperthyroidism and ophthalmopathy. Findings of the study overall: Among thyroid clonotypes expanded above 0.001, most also appeared in blood.

Researchers amplified the TCR beta CDR3 regions from RNA transcripts. HTBI primers were the set used in a first-round RT-PCR of the TCR CDR3. From the multiplex PCR reads, TCRdb called clonotypes with MiXCR, one entry per CDR3 protein. Counted here are a few hundred thousand distinct CDR3 sequences, 15% to 18% occurring once; the ten biggest clones make up over 12%. This clonotype was counted ten times or more. The antigen is unknown. Exclusion of a patient resulted from uncontrolled infection, other autoimmune disease, pregnancy or lactation. Per the germline V gene, CDR1 is SNHLY and CDR2 is FYNNEI. V was shortened by 4 bases and J by 4 bases, with 11 bases between the two germline ends. This CDR3 has 13 residues.

The TCR comes from a woman younger than 30 with Graves' hyperthyroidism. The chain uses TRBV2 and TRBJ2-7; D possibly corresponds to TRBD1 (6 bases). The sequenced material came from blood. Here the CDR3 reads CASSAGDRYEQYF. CDR3 coding DNA: TGTGCCAGCAGTGCAGGGGATCGTTACGAGCAGTACTTC.